The 22 T cell receptor beta chains presented below share a single source sample, sequenced in a study of blood T cell repertoires in COVID-19. The assay was immunoSEQ multiplex PCR, and TCRdb's table has in-frame clones only and misses some. Of over 45,000 clones in the sample, 75% to 90% were seen once. The sequenced sample consisted of peripheral blood. All receptors come from a human donor in a cohort sampled during active COVID-19.

The chain uses TRBV12-5 and TRBJ2-7; possibly TRBD1 for D (6 bases). Trimming stripped 1 base from V and 2 bases from J, with 18 bases between. The CDR3 consists of 17 residues. Germline-derived CDR1 and CDR2 are LGHNT and FRNRAP. The CDR3 nucleotides read TGTGCTAGTGGTTTGGACCTCGACAGGACAAGAACCTACGAGCAGTACTTC. It translates to CASGLDLDRTRTYEQYF.

The gene calls are TRBV9 and TRBJ1-1; a possible D gene is TRBD1 (5 bases). Germline CDR1 is SGDLS and CDR2 is YYNGEE. The CDR3 length is 15 residues. Trimming stripped 2 bases from V and 1 base from J, with 12 bases between. The CDR3 nucleotides read TGTGCCAGCAGCGTCCTGGCGGGGCCGAACACTGAAGCTTTCTTT. It encodes CASSVLAGPNTEAFF.

The chain uses TRBV7-9 and TRBJ1-2; 7 bases match TRBD1. The CDR3 loop spans 11 amino acids. The trim removed 9 bases at V and 4 bases at J, leaving 2 bases unmatched. Germline CDR1 is SEHNR and CDR2 is FQNEAQ (reference sequence). CDR3: CARGDSYGYTF. CDR3 DNA: TGTGCCAGAGGGGACAGCTATGGCTACACCTTC.

This rearrangement joins TRBV5-6 to TRBJ2-7, with D unclear. The germline V gene has CDR1 SGHDT and CDR2 YYEEEE. This CDR3 is 14 amino acids long. The ends were cut back, 0 bases at V and 0 bases at J, with 7 bases in the middle. The CDR3 coding sequence is TGTGCCAGCAGCTTGGACAGAAGCTCCTACGAGCAGTACTTC. Encoded protein: CASSLDRSSYEQYF.

The rearrangement links TRBV14 to TRBJ1-6, with TRBD1 identical over 7 bases. CDR3 length: 15 residues. The J segment lost 7 bases and the V segment lost 0 bases, leaving 3 bases of the junction unmatched. Germline CDR1 is SGHDN and CDR2 is FVKESK. CDR3 DNA sequence: TGTGCCAGCAGCCAAGAAGGCAGGGGGAATTCACCCCTCCACTTT. It specifies CASSQEGRGNSPLHF. Complete variable domain (other parts from reference TRBV14 and TRBJ1-6): EAGVTQFPSHSVIEKGQTVTLRCDPISGHDNLYWYRRVMGKEIKFLLHFVKESKQDESGMPNNRFLAERTGGTYSTLKVQPAELEDSGVYFCASSQEGRGNSPLHFGNGTRLTVT.

This clone was seen only once. J is TRBJ1-2 and V is TRBV11-2; a possible D gene is TRBD1 (5 bases). The V gene lost 1 base and the J gene lost 0 bases, with 9 bases spanning the gap. Looked up from germline, CDR1 is SGHAT and CDR2 is FQNNGV. CDR3 length: 15 amino acids. CDR3 nucleotide sequence: TGTGCCAGCAGCTTAGGCGGGGCAGCTAACTATGGCTACACCTTC. Protein sequence: CASSLGGAANYGYTF.

The chain couples TRBV11-2 to TRBJ2-7; 10 positions agree with TRBD1. J was trimmed by 3 bases and V by 0 bases; bases with no gene match: 5. CDR1 and CDR2 from the germline V gene are SGHAT and FQNNGV. This CDR3 has 16 amino acids. The CDR3 DNA follows: TGTGCCAGCAGCTTAGATTTCGACAGGGGGCTCTACGAGCAGTACTTC. Translating gives CASSLDFDRGLYEQYF.

This clone was counted a single time. The chain recombines TRBV5-1 with TRBJ2-5; 7 positions match TRBD2. The germline CDR1 and CDR2 sequences are SGHRS and YFSETQ. The CDR3 is made up of 17 amino acids. The trim removed 1 base at V and 2 bases at J, leaving 11 bases unmatched. The CDR3 sequence: CASSLIRGVTGQETQYF. Written as DNA, the CDR3 is TGCGCCAGCAGCTTGATTCGGGGGGTGACGGGGCAAGAGACCCAGTACTTC.

The V call is TRBV3-1 (or the pseudogene TRBV3-2), the J call TRBJ1-2, with D perhaps matching TRBD1 (6 bases). The CDR3 is 14 amino acids. V lost 4 bases and J 7 bases, leaving 16 bases between the germline ends. Germline V lookup: CDR1 LGHDT, CDR2 YNNKEL (reference sequence). Here the CDR3 DNA reads TGTGCCAGCAGCCGGTCACAGGGCTCTGGTGGCTACACCTTC. Protein sequence: CASSRSQGSGGYTF.

This clone occurred once. This chain connects TRBV10-3 to TRBJ1-4; D uncertain. Trimming took 2 bases from V and 8 from J, leaving 6 bases between them. Germline assignment: CDR1 ENHRY and CDR2 SYGVKD. The length of the CDR3 is 12 residues. The CDR3, as DNA: TGTGCCATCAGTGAGGGCAGGGAAAAACTGTTTTTT. This translates into CAISEGREKLFF.

This clone appeared a few times. The chain employs TRBV7-6 and TRBJ1-1; 10 positions agree with TRBD1. V lost 5 bases, J lost 4 bases, and 7 bases stayed unmatched. The V gene's germline CDR1 is SGHVS and CDR2 FNYEAQ. The CDR3 length is 15 residues. In DNA, the CDR3 is TGTGCCAGCAGCCCAATGACAGGGGGCGGCACTGAAGCTTTCTTT. Translation gives CASSPMTGGGTEAFF.

The V call is TRBV28, the J call TRBJ1-1, with TRBD1 as a possible D gene (5 bases). V was clipped by 7 bases and J by 7 bases, with 16 bases between them. Germline CDR1 and CDR2: MDHEN and SYDVKM. This CDR3 is 13 amino acids long. CDR3 loop: CASNPPVGGEAFF. The CDR3 nucleotides are TGTGCCAGCAACCCCCCCGTGGGGGGTGAAGCTTTCTTT.

The chain links TRBV7-3 to TRBJ2-5, with TRBD2 matching over 14 bases. Germline assignment: CDR1 SGHTA and CDR2 FQGTGA. The ends lost 5 bases at V and 4 bases at J; junction bases unmatched: 6. CDR3 size: 16 residues. CDR3 residues: CASSPGTSGGGETQYF. CDR3 bases: TGTGCCAGCAGCCCCGGGACTAGCGGGGGAGGAGAGACCCAGTACTTC.

J is TRBJ1-3 and V is TRBV19; D gene uncertain. The CDR3 totals 12 residues. Germline-derived CDR1 and CDR2 are LNHDA and SQIVND (reference sequence). V was cut by 7 bases and J by 0 bases, with 4 bases left in between. CDR3 residues: CASTRSGNTIYF. The DNA for the CDR3 is TGTGCCAGTACCCGCTCTGGAAACACCATATATTTT.

V and J are TRBV7-2 and TRBJ2-1; 10 nucleotides match TRBD2. Germline values: CDR1 SGHTA, CDR2 FQGNSA. The junction had 5 bases not matched to a gene; V was cut back by 2 bases and J by 7 bases. CDR3 size: 15 residues. This CDR3 reads CASSLYPSGGNEQFF. DNA of the CDR3: TGTGCCAGCAGCTTATACCCTAGCGGGGGAAATGAGCAGTTCTTC.

The V and J genes are TRBV9 and TRBJ2-7; TRBD2 matches 7 bases. Germline lookup yields CDR1 SGDLS and CDR2 YYNGEE. The junction had 3 bases not matched to a gene; V was cut back by 3 bases and J by 0 bases. The CDR3 consists of 14 residues. Written as DNA, the CDR3 is TGTGCCAGCAGCGGGGAGGGAAACTCCTACGAGCAGTACTTC. Amino acids: CASSGEGNSYEQYF.

This CDR3 is CASSLISGLPNTEAFF. The CDR3 DNA follows: TGTGCCAGCAGTTTGATATCGGGGTTGCCTAACACTGAAGCTTTCTTT. The chain joins TRBV28 to TRBJ1-1, with D unresolved. The CDR3 runs to 16 residues. Trimming left V 3 bases short and J 2 bases short, with 16 bases between. Germline values: CDR1 MDHEN, CDR2 SYDVKM.

The chain uses TRBV27 and TRBJ1-3; D unclear. The germline CDR1 and CDR2 sequences are MNHEY and SMNVEV (reference sequence). There are 13 residues in the CDR3. With 10 bases removed from V and 0 bases from J, the gap between germline ends came to 10 bases. CDR3 amino acids: CANYPGSGNTIYF. CDR3 bases: TGTGCCAACTACCCCGGCTCTGGAAACACCATATATTTT.

V and J are TRBV29-1 and TRBJ2-7, with D unresolved. This CDR3 region has 11 residues. CDR1 and CDR2 from the germline V gene are SQVTM and ANQGSEA. V dropped 7 bases and J dropped 10 bases, with 17 bases sitting between them. The CDR3 loop is CSASSGPNQYF. CDR3 in DNA: TGCAGCGCCTCCTCCGGTCCTAATCAGTACTTC.

There are a few counts of this clone. The chain carries TRBV4-2 and TRBJ2-2; 12 bases map to TRBD2. CDR1 and CDR2 (germline): LGHNA, YNFKEQ. This CDR3 has 18 amino acids. Trimming at V came to 0 bases and at J to 1 base, leaving 3 bases not matched to a gene. Here the CDR3 reads CASSQDRTSGVNTGELFF. The CDR3 DNA is TGTGCCAGCAGCCAAGACAGGACTAGCGGGGTGAACACCGGGGAGCTGTTTTTT.

This clone appeared once. The chain carries TRBV5-1 and TRBJ1-1; TRBD1 might be the D (5 bases). Between the trimmed V and J ends, which lost 0 bases and 1 base, there was a span of 13 bases. Germline assignment: CDR1 SGHRS and CDR2 YFSETQ. The CDR3 has 16 amino acids. This CDR3 is CASSLGPGGSNTEAFF. CDR3 DNA: TGCGCCAGCAGCTTGGGGCCGGGGGGGTCGAACACTGAAGCTTTCTTT. Based on the CDR3 plus reference TRBV5-1 and TRBJ1-1, the full variable domain is KAGVTQTPRYLIKTRGQQVTLSCSPISGHRSVSWYQQTPGQGLQFLFEYFSETQRNKGNFPGRFSGRQFSNSRSEMNVSTLELGDSALYLCASSLGPGGSNTEAFFGQGTRLTVV.

The genes are TRBV7-2 and TRBJ2-1; D possibly corresponds to TRBD2 (5 bases). The CDR3 has 14 amino acids. Germline V lookup: CDR1 SGHTA, CDR2 FQGNSA. The V and J ends lost 3 bases and 5 bases respectively, with 11 bases between them. CDR3 DNA: TGTGCCAGCAGCTTCGGGAATCAGGACAATGAGCAGTTCTTC. Amino acid sequence: CASSFGNQDNEQFF.